This T cell receptor (beta chain) was captured by sequencing in a study of a mutant IDH1 vaccine in newly diagnosed glioma. Overall study context: Patients had eight vaccinations, in weeks 1, 3, 5, 7, 11, 15, 19 and 23. Patients began vaccination 4-6 weeks after radiotherapy alone, or with temozolomide cycles. Study outcomes and limitations: Pseudoprogression seemed unrelated to changes in top peripheral T cell clonotypes. Immune responses induced by the vaccine were seen in roughly 93% of patients, spanning multiple MHC alleles.

The time point is: week 11, during vaccination. In the vaccine, a single dose held 300 ug of the mutant IDH1 20-mer peptide, along with topical imiquimod. Germline-derived CDR1 and CDR2 are SEHNR and FQNEAQ (reference sequence). V shed 4 bases and J shed 1 base, with 7 bases lying between them. This CDR3 has 13 amino acids. This clone was counted only a few times. Its antigen is not identified. This table comes from immunoSEQ multiplex PCR, and its TCRdb copy is limited to in-frame clones, with some not included. Of over 55,000 clones in the sample, about 80% were seen once. Here the sequenced sample was PBMCs, taken from a glioma patient whose treatment included an IDH1 peptide vaccine. The receptor was derived from a man in his thirties or forties with glioma. The chain couples TRBV7-9 to TRBJ1-2; no definite D call. CDR3 residues: CASSSDGNYGYTF. The CDR3 DNA follows: TGTGCCAGCAGCTCGGACGGTAACTATGGCTACACCTTC.